This is a list of T cell receptor beta chains from one sample in a study of regulatory T cells in long-lasting Graves disease. One entry per CDR3 protein results from TCRdb running MiXCR on the multiplex PCR reads. The repertoire includes a few hundred thousand distinct CDR3 sequences, 15% of them detected once, and over 7% sits in the top ten. These records were also assigned to another study, of T cells in Graves' hyperthyroidism and ophthalmopathy.

Sequencing used peripheral blood mononuclear cells (PBMCs), obtained at new diagnosis, from a patient treated with antithyroid drugs. These TCRs come from a middle-aged woman with Graves disease. Both conserved end residues are part of each CDR3. Fields, in order: J gene, D gene, CDR3 length, clone size, V gene, CDR3 DNA, CDR3 protein. D genes are given only for firm matches. Clone size is not always given. Where it is, it says once, few, many or a class for expanded clones.

>TRBJ2-7|TRBD1|13|many|TRBV11-2
TGTGCCAGCACTCAGGGGGCCGGCTACGAGCAGTACTTC
CASTQGAGYEQYF
>TRBJ2-1|TRBD2|16|NA|TRBV24-1
TGTGCCACCAGTGATTTGGGACTAGCGGGAGTCAATGAGCAGTTCTTC
CATSDLGLAGVNEQFF
>TRBJ1-2|NA|11|few|TRBV11-2
TGTGCCAGCAGCCTCCTGGGCGGCTACACCTTC
CASSLLGGYTF
>TRBJ1-2|NA|18|many|TRBV7-2
TGTGCCAGCAGCTCCCCAGGACAACAGGGTAGACGGTCCTATGGCTACACCTTC
CASSSPGQQGRRSYGYTF
>TRBJ2-1|NA|13|NA|TRBV7-2
TGTGCCAGCAGCTTAGCGGTTAGGGCTGAGCAGTTCTTC
CASSLAVRAEQFF
>TRBJ2-3|NA|14|many|TRBV28
TGTGCCAGCCAAGGACTATCTACAACAGATACGCAGTATTTT
CASQGLSTTDTQYF
>TRBJ2-7|TRBD2|14|NA|TRBV27
TGTGCCAGCAGTGGGCCGGGAGGACCCGGGGAGCAGTACTTC
CASSGPGGPGEQYF
>TRBJ1-2|NA|17|once|TRBV4-3
TGCGCCAGCAGCCAAGAGGTCCTGGTAACCGCTAACTATGGCTACACCTTC
CASSQEVLVTANYGYTF
>TRBJ2-3|TRBD2|16|NA|TRBV10-3
TGTGCCACCTCCCCCGGACTAGCGGGTAGCACAGATACGCAGTATTTT
CATSPGLAGSTDTQYF
>TRBJ2-7|TRBD1|13|many|TRBV20-1
TGCAGTGCTAGAAGGGACAGCCCCTACGAGCAGTACTTC
CSARRDSPYEQYF
>TRBJ1-6|NA|13|many|TRBV28
TGTGCCAGCAGTTTAGAGGGTAATTCACCCCTCCACTTT
CASSLEGNSPLHF
>TRBJ2-7|NA|15|many|TRBV27
TGTGCCAGCAGTTTGAGGGGGGGTTATTACTACGAGCAGTACTTC
CASSLRGGYYYEQYF
>TRBJ2-1|NA|19|NA|TRBV5-5
TGTGCCAGCAGCTCCCCAGCGGGCTCAGAGCGGGCCAACTACAATGAGCAGTTCTTC
CASSSPAGSERANYNEQFF
>TRBJ2-1|TRBD2|15|many|TRBV2
TGTGCCAGCAGTGCCCAGAGCGGGACTTACAATGAGCAGTTCTTC
CASSAQSGTYNEQFF
>TRBJ2-5|TRBD2|15|many|TRBV12-3/TRBV12-4
TGTGCCAGCAGTTTTCGACTAGCGGGAGCCGAGACCCAGTACTTC
CASSFRLAGAETQYF
>TRBJ2-7|TRBD2|18|many|TRBV6-1
TGTGCCAGCAGTGAAGTAGTCCTAGCGGGGGGAGACTCCTACGAGCAGTACTTC
CASSEVVLAGGDSYEQYF
>TRBJ1-4|NA|13|many|TRBV5-1
TGCGCCAGCAGCTCGGAACCGAATGAAAAACTGTTTTTT
CASSSEPNEKLFF
>TRBJ2-7|TRBD2|16|NA|TRBV4-1
TGCGCCAGCAGCCAAGGGGAGGCGGGAGAGGAGGAAGAGCAGTACTTC
CASSQGEAGEEEEQYF
>TRBJ1-2|NA|13|many|TRBV12-3/TRBV12-4
TGTGCCAGCAGTTTTCAGGGAGAATATGGCTACACCTTC
CASSFQGEYGYTF
>TRBJ2-7|TRBD2|16|many|TRBV11-1
TGTGCCAGCTTAGCGGGAGTTTTGTCCATTACCTACGAGCAGTACTTC
CASLAGVLSITYEQYF
>TRBJ1-1|TRBD1|13|many|TRBV6-2/TRBV6-3
TGTGCCAGCAGTGGGGACAGGGCCACTGAAGCTTTCTTT
CASSGDRATEAFF
>TRBJ2-2|NA|12|many|TRBV2
TGTGCCAGCAAGGGGGGCACCGGGGAGCTGTTTTTT
CASKGGTGELFF
>TRBJ2-5|NA|16|few|TRBV20-1
TGCAGTGCTAGGACCCTCGGGGGAGGGAGGGGGGAGACCCAGTACTTC
CSARTLGGGRGETQYF
>TRBJ2-2|NA|14|many|TRBV12-3/TRBV12-4
TGTGCCAGCAGCGAAACTAGGCGAACCGGGGAGCTGTTTTTT
CASSETRRTGELFF
>TRBJ2-1|NA|14|many|TRBV30
TGTGCCTGGACCCACCGGGGGAGCTACAATGAGCAGTTCTTC
CAWTHRGSYNEQFF
>TRBJ1-5|NA|16|NA|TRBV6-1
TGTGCCAGCAGTGAAGCTTTCGAGGGGGTTGCTCAGCCCCAGCATTTT
CASSEAFEGVAQPQHF
>TRBJ2-1|TRBD2|15|many|TRBV2
TGTGCCAGCACCCCCCTAGCGGGAGGGATAAATGAGCAGTTCTTC
CASTPLAGGINEQFF
>TRBJ2-7|NA|16|many|TRBV15
TGTGTCACTCACTTTAACCGGGACACTACCCCCTACGAGCAGTACTTC
CVTHFNRDTTPYEQYF
>TRBJ2-7|TRBD2|15|NA|TRBV13
TGTGCCAGCAGCTTAGGGACTAGCGGCCGCCGGGAGCAGTACTTC
CASSLGTSGRREQYF
>TRBJ2-5|TRBD2|17|many|TRBV6-5
TGTGCCAGCAGTTTCAAGACTAGCGGTCTTGATCAAGAGACCCAGTACTTC
CASSFKTSGLDQETQYF
>TRBJ1-2|TRBD1|18|NA|TRBV13
TGTGCCAGCAGCTTAGGCTCTGGGTACGGACAGGGGAACTATGGCTACACCTTC
CASSLGSGYGQGNYGYTF
>TRBJ2-7|NA|13|NA|TRBV30
TGTGCCTGGAGTGCCTGGGAGACCTACGAGCAGTACTTC
CAWSAWETYEQYF
>TRBJ1-4|NA|14|many|TRBV27
TGTGCCAGCAGTTGGGGACTGAGTAATGAAAAACTGTTTTTT
CASSWGLSNEKLFF
>TRBJ2-2|TRBD2|15|NA|TRBV28
TGTGCCAGCAGGTCCCCCGGACTAGTTTCCGGGGAGCTGTTTTTT
CASRSPGLVSGELFF
>TRBJ2-5|NA|14|many|TRBV20-1
TGCAGTGCTTCGTTTTGGGGTGGGCCGCAGACCCAGTACTTC
CSASFWGGPQTQYF
>TRBJ1-1|NA|12|many|TRBV30
TGTGCCTGGAGTTTTGGGAACACTGAAGCTTTCTTT
CAWSFGNTEAFF
>TRBJ2-3|TRBD2|16|NA|TRBV14
TGTGCCAGCCAACGCGGGGGTAGCTGGTACACAGATACGCAGTATTTT
CASQRGGSWYTDTQYF
>TRBJ2-3|NA|14|few|TRBV5-5
TGTGCCAGCAGCTTGAGACACAGCACAGATACGCAGTATTTT
CASSLRHSTDTQYF
>TRBJ2-5|NA|13|many|TRBV2
TGTGCCAGCAGTGAGGGCAGGGATGAGACCCAGTACTTC
CASSEGRDETQYF
>TRBJ2-1|NA|18|NA|TRBV6-1
TGTGCCAGCAGTAAGTCAGGCAGGGTGGGAAGCTCCTACAATGAGCAGTTCTTC
CASSKSGRVGSSYNEQFF
>TRBJ1-4|NA|15|many|TRBV3-1
TGTGCCAGCAGCCGTAACTCAGGGGCAGGAGAAAAACTGTTTTTT
CASSRNSGAGEKLFF
>TRBJ2-2|TRBD2|15|many|TRBV20-1
TGCAGTGCTAGAGATCACGGGGGGGACACCGGGGAGCTGTTTTTT
CSARDHGGDTGELFF